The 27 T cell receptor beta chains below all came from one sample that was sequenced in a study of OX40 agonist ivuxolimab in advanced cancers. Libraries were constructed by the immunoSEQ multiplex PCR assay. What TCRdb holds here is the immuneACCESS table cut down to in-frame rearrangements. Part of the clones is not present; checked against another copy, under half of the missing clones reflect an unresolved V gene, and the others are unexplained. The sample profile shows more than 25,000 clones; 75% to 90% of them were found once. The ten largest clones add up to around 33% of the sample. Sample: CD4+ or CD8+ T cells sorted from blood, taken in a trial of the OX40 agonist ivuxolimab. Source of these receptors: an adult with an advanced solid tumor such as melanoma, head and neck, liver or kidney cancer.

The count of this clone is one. The CDR3 region is CASSLGLGGATYEQYF. CDR3 sequence (DNA): TGTGCCAGCAGTTTAGGACTCGGCGGCGCCACCTACGAGCAGTACTTC. This rearrangement joins TRBV27 to TRBJ2-7; the D gene is possibly TRBD2 (5 bases). CDR1 and CDR2 (germline): MNHEY, SMNVEV (reference sequence). V lost 2 bases and J lost 2, with 16 bases in between. This CDR3 region has 16 residues.

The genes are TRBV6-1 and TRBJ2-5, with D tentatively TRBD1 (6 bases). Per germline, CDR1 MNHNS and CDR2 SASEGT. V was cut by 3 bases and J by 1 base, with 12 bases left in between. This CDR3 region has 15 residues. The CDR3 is CASSDHRATQETQYF. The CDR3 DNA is TGTGCCAGCAGTGACCACAGGGCTACCCAAGAGACCCAGTACTTC.

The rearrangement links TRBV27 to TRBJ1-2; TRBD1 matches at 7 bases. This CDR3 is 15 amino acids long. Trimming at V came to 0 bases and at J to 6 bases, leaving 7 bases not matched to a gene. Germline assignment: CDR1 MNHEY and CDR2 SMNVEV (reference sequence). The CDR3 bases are TGTGCCAGCAGTTTATCTCGACAGGGTGCGAATGGCTACACCTTC. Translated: CASSLSRQGANGYTF.

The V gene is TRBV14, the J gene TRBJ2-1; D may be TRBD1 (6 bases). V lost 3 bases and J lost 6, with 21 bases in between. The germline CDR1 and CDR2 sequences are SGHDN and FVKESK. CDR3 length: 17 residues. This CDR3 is CASSHRAGARLFNEQFF. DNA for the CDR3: TGTGCCAGCAGCCATAGGGCAGGGGCGAGATTATTCAATGAGCAGTTCTTC.

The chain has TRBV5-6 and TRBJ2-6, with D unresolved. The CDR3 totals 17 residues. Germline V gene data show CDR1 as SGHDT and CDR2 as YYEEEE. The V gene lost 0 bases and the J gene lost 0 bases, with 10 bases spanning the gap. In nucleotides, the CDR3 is TGTGCCAGCAGCTTGGAGGGATGGAGCTCTGGGGCCAACGTCCTGACTTTC. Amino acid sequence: CASSLEGWSSGANVLTF. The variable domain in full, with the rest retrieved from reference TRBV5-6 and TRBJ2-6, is DAGVTQSPTHLIKTRGQQVTLRCSPKSGHDTVSWYQQALGQGPQFIFQYYEEEERQRGNFPDRFSGHQFPNYSSELNVNALLLGDSALYLCASSLEGWSSGANVLTFGAGSRLTVL.

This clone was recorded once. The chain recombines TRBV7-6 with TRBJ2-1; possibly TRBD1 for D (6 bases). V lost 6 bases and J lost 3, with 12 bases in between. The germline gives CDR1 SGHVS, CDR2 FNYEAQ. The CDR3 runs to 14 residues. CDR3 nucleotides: TGTGCCAGCAGTAACAGGGATCGCTACAATGAGCAGTTCTTC. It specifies CASSNRDRYNEQFF.

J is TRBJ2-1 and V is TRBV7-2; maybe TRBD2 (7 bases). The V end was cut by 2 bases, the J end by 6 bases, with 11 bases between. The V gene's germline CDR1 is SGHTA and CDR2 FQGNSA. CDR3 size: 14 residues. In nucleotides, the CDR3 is TGTGCCAGCAGCTTACTTAGGGGGGGCAATGAGCAGTTCTTC. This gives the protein CASSLLRGGNEQFF. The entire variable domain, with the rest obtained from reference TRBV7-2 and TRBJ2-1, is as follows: GAGVSQSPSNKVTEKGKDVELRCDPISGHTALYWYRQSLGQGLEFLIYFQGNSAPDKSGLPSDRFSAERTGGSVSTLTIQRTQQEDSAVYLCASSLLRGGNEQFFGPGTRLTVL.

Here the CDR3 DNA reads TGTGCCAGTAGTTCACCGCTAGCGGGAGTCTACGAGCAGTACTTC. Translating gives CASSSPLAGVYEQYF. The V call is TRBV19, the J call TRBJ2-7; TRBD2 matches at 10 bases. Trimming took 5 bases from V and 3 from J; bases not matched to a gene: 7. The CDR3 loop spans 15 amino acids. Looked up from germline, CDR1 is LNHDA and CDR2 is SQIVND (reference sequence).

The CDR3 DNA reads as TGTGCCAGCAGCAGGACTAGCGGAGATACGCAGTATTTT. This codes for CASSRTSGDTQYF. The chain is built from TRBV9 and TRBJ2-3; TRBD2 aligns across 10 bases. The CDR3 contains 13 residues. Looked up from germline, CDR1 is SGDLS and CDR2 is YYNGEE. With 4 bases clipped from V and 5 bases from J, the junction kept 1 base outside the gene matches.

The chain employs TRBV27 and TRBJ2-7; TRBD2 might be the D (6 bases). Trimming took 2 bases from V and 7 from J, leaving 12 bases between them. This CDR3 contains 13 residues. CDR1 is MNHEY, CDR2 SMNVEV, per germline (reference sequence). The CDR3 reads CASSLTGVREQYF. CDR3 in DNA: TGTGCCAGCAGTTTAACGGGAGTTAGGGAGCAGTACTTC.

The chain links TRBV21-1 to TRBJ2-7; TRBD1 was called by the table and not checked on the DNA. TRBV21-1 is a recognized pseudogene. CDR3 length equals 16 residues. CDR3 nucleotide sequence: TGTGCCAGCAGCAAAGAATACAGGGGAAACGTTAGCGAGCAGTACTTC. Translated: CASSKEYRGNVSEQYF.

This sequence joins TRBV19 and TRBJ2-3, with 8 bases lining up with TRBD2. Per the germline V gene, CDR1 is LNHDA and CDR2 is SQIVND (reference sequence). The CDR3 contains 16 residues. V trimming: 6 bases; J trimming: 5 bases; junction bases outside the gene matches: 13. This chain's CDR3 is CASSARDLAGGDTQYF. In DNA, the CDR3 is TGTGCCAGTAGCGCCCGGGACCTCGCGGGGGGAGATACGCAGTATTTT.

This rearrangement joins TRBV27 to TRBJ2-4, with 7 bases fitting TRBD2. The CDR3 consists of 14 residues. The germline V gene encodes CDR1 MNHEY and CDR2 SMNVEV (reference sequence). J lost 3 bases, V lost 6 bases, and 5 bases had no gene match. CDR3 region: CASSLGGYKNIQYF. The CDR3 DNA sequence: TGTGCCAGCAGCCTCGGGGGGTACAAAAACATTCAGTACTTC.

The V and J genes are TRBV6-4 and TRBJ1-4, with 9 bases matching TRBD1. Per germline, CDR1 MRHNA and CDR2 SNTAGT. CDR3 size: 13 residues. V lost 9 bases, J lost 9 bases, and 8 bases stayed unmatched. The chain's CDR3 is CARDRGGNKKLFF. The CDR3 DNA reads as TGTGCCAGGGACAGGGGTGGCAATAAAAAACTGTTTTTT.

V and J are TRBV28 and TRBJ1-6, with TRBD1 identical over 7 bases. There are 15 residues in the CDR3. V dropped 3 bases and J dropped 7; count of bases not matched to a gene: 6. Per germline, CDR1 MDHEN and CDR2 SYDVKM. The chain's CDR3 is CASSFIRGRNSPLHF. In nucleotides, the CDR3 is TGTGCCAGCAGTTTTATCAGGGGGAGGAATTCACCCCTCCACTTT.

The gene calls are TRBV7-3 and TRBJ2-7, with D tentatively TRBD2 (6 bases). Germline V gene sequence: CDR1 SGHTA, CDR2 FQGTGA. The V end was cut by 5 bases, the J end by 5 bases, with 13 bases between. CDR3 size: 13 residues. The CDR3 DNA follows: TGTGCCAGCAGCGCTGGAGGGCCCAACGAGCAGTACTTC. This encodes CASSAGGPNEQYF.

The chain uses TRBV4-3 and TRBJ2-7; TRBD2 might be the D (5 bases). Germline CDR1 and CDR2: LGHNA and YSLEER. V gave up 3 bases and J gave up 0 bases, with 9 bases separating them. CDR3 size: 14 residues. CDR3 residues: CASSHSGLSYEQYF. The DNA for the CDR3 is TGCGCCAGCAGCCACAGCGGTCTCTCCTACGAGCAGTACTTC.

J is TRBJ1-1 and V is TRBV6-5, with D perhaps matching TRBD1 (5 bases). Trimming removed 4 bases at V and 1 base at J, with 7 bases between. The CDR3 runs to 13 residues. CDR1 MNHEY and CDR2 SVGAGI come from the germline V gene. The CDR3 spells CASSFGTNTEAFF. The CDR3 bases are TGTGCCAGCAGTTTCGGGACGAACACTGAAGCTTTCTTT.

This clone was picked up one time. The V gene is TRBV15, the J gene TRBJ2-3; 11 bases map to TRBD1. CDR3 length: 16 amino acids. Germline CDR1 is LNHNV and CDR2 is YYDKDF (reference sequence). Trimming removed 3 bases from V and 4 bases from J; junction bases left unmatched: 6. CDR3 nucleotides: TGTGCCACCAGCAGTCGGGACAGGGGGGTGTCAGATACGCAGTATTTT. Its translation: CATSSRDRGVSDTQYF. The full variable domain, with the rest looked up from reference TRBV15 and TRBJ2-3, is DAMVIQNPRYQVTQFGKPVTLSCSQTLNHNVMYWYQQKSSQAPKLLFHYYDKDFNNEADTPDNFQSRRPNTSFCFLDIRSPGLGDTAMYLCATSSRDRGVSDTQYFGPGTRLTVL.

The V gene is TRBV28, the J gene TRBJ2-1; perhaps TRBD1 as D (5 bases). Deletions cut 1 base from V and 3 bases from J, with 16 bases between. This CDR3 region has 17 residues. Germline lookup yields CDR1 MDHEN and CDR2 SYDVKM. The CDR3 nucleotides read TGTGCCAGCAGTTTATTGGCCGGCCTAAGGGGCTACAATGAGCAGTTCTTC. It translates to CASSLLAGLRGYNEQFF.

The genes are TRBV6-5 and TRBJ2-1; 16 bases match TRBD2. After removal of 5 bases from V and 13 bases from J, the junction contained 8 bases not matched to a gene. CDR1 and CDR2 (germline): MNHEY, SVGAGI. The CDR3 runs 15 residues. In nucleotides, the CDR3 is TGTGCCAGCAGTCCTTACGGGACTAGCGGGAGGGACCAGTTCTTC. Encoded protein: CASSPYGTSGRDQFF.

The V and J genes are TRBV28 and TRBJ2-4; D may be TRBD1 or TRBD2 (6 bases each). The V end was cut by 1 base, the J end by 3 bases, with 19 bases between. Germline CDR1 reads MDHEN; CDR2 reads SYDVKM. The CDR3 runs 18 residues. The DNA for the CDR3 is TGTGCCAGCAGTTTATCTGGACCCGGGAAGGGGGGCAAAAACATTCAGTACTTC. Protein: CASSLSGPGKGGKNIQYF.

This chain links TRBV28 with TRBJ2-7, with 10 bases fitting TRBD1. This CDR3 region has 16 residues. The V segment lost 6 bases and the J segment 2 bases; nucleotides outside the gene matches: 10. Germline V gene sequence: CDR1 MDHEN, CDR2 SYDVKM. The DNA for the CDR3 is TGTGCCAGCAGCTCAACCGGGACAGGGGATCCCTACGAGCAGTACTTC. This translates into CASSSTGTGDPYEQYF.

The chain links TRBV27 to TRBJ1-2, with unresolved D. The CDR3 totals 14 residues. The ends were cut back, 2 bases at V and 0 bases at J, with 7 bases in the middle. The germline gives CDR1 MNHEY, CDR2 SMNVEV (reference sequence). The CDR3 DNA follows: TGTGCCAGCAGTTTAAAGGGTTCTAACTATGGCTACACCTTC. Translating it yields CASSLKGSNYGYTF.

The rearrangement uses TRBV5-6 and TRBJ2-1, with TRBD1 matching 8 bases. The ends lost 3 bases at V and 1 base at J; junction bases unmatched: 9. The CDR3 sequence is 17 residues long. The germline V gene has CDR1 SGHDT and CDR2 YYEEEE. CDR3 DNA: TGTGCCAGCAGCTCAACAGGGGGGACAGGTTCCTACAATGAGCAGTTCTTC. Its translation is CASSSTGGTGSYNEQFF. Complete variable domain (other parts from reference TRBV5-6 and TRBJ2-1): DAGVTQSPTHLIKTRGQQVTLRCSPKSGHDTVSWYQQALGQGPQFIFQYYEEEERQRGNFPDRFSGHQFPNYSSELNVNALLLGDSALYLCASSSTGGTGSYNEQFFGPGTRLTVL.

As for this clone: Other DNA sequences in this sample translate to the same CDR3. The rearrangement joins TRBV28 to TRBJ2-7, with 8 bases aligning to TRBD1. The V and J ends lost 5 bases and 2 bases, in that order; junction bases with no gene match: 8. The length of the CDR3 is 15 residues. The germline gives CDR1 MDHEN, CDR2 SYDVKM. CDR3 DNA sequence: TGTGCCAGCAGTCTAAGACAGGGGCCTACCTACGAGCAGTACTTC. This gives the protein CASSLRQGPTYEQYF.

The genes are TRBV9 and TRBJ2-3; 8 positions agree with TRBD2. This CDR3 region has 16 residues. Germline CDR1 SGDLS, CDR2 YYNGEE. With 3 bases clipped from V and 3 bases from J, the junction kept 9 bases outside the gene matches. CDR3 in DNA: TGTGCCAGCAGCGCGGGAGCGGGAGTGAGGACAGATACGCAGTATTTT. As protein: CASSAGAGVRTDTQYF.